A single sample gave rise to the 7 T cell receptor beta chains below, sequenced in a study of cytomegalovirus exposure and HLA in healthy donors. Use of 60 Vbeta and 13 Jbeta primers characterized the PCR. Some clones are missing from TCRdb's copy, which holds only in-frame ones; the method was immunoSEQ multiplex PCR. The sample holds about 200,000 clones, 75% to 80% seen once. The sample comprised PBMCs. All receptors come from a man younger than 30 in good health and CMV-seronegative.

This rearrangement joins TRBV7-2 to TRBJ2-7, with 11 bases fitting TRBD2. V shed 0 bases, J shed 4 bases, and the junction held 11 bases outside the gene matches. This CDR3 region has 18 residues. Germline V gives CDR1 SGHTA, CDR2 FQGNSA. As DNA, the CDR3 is TGTGCCAGCAGCTTAGCGTTCCGTAGCGGGAGGGCCGGTTACGAGCAGTACTTC. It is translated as CASSLAFRSGRAGYEQYF.

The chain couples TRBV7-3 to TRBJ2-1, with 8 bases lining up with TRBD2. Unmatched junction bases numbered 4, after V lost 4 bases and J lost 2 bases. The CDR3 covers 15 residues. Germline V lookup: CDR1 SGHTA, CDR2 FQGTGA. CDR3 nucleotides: TGTGCCAGCAGCTCCCGACTAGCGCCCTACAATGAGCAGTTCTTC. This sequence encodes CASSSRLAPYNEQFF.

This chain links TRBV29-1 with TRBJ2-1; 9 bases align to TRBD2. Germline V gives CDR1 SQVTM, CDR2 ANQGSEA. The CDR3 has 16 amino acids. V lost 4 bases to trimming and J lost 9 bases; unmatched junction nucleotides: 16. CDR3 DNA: TGCAGCGTTGGGGCCTCCGGGACTAGCATGGCGGGTGAGCAGTTCTTC. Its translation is CSVGASGTSMAGEQFF.

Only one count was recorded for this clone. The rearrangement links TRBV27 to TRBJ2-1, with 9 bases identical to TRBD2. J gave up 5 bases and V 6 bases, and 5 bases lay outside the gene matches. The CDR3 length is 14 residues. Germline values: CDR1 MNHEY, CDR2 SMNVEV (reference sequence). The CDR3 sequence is CASRGTSQDNEQFF. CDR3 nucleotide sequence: TGTGCCAGCAGGGGGACTAGCCAAGACAATGAGCAGTTCTTC.

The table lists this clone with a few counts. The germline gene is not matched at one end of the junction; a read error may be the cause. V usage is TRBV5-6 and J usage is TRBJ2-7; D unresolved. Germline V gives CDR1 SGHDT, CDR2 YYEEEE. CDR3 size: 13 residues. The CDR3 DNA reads TGTGCCAACAGCTCCGGCAGGCGAATTGGGCAGTACTTC. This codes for CANSSGRRIGQYF.

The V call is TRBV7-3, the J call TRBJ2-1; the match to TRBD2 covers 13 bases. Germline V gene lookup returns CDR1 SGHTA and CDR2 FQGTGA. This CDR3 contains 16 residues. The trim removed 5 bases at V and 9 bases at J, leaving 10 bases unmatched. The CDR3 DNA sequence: TGTGCCAGCAGCCCACGGGGACTAGCGGGATTCGGTGAGCAGTTCTTC. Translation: CASSPRGLAGFGEQFF.

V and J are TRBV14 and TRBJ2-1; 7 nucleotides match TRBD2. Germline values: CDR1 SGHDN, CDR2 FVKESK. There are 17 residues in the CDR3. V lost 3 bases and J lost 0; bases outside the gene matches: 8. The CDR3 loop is CASSQPLADSSYNEQFF. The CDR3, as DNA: TGTGCCAGCAGCCAGCCGCTAGCGGACTCCTCCTACAATGAGCAGTTCTTC. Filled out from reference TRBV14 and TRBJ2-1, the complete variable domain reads EAGVTQFPSHSVIEKGQTVTLRCDPISGHDNLYWYRRVMGKEIKFLLHFVKESKQDESGMPNNRFLAERTGGTYSTLKVQPAELEDSGVYFCASSQPLADSSYNEQFFGPGTRLTVL.